These 18 T cell receptor beta chains were sequenced from one sample in a study of neurological immune-mediated disorders. MiXCR was run by TCRdb on the 5' RACE reads, yielding one entry per CDR3 protein. Found here are roughly 74,000 distinct CDR3 sequences, around 5.5% of them singletons; the top ten hold around 7%. Source material: PBMCs. Receptor source: a man between 18 and 35 years old with multiple sclerosis.

Concerning this clonotype: The junction departs from the called germline gene at one end, perhaps through a read error. The rearrangement joins TRBV7-6 to TRBJ1-5; D perhaps matches TRBD1 (5 bases). Germline V gene lookup returns CDR1 SGHVS and CDR2 FNYEAQ. The CDR3 is 15 residues long. The CDR3 region has the DNA TGTGCCAGCAGCTTATCCCCAGGGACGAATCAGCCCCAGAATTTT. Translating it yields CASSLSPGTNQPQNF. Filled out from reference TRBV7-6 and TRBJ1-5, the complete variable domain reads GAGVSQSPRYKVTKRGQDVALRCDPISGHVSLYWYRQALGQGPEFLTYFNYEAQQDKSGLPNDRFSAERPEGSISTLTIQRTEQRDSAMYRCASSLSPGTNQPQNFGDGTRLSIL.

This clonotype was observed at least ten times. V gene TRBV7-9 combines with J gene TRBJ2-2; D not certain. The CDR3 has 13 amino acids. Germline V gene data show CDR1 as SEHNR and CDR2 as FQNEAQ (reference sequence). Between the trimmed V and J ends, which lost 8 bases and 11 bases, there was a span of 18 bases. The CDR3 DNA reads as TGTGCCAGCCTCAGCTTACCCCACGGAGAGCTGTTTTTT. Residues: CASLSLPHGELFF.

The chain recombines TRBV6-5 with TRBJ2-7, with TRBD1 matching over 10 bases. The V segment lost 2 bases and the J segment 6 bases; nucleotides outside the gene matches: 7. The CDR3 totals 15 residues. Germline lookup yields CDR1 MNHEY and CDR2 SVGAGI. As DNA, the CDR3 is TGTGCCAGCAGTTACCGCCCGGGACAGGGGACCGAGCAGTACTTC. Protein: CASSYRPGQGTEQYF.

This clonotype was counted many times. The chain links TRBV20-1 to TRBJ2-7; D call uncertain. V was pared by 0 bases and J by 0 bases, with 6 bases between. Looked up from germline, CDR1 is DFQATT and CDR2 is SNEGSKA (reference sequence). The CDR3 spans 13 residues. CDR3 sequence: CSAREVASYEQYF. DNA for the CDR3: TGCAGTGCTAGAGAGGTGGCCTCCTACGAGCAGTACTTC.

In this sample, this clonotype turned up many times. This sequence joins TRBV20-1 and TRBJ1-3; D might be TRBD1 (5 bases). This CDR3 region has 15 residues. CDR1 DFQATT and CDR2 SNEGSKA come from the germline V gene (reference sequence). The V gene lost 2 bases and the J gene lost 4 bases, with 15 bases spanning the gap. The CDR3 region is CSARFAAGPGNTIYF. CDR3 in DNA: TGCAGTGCTAGATTCGCGGCAGGGCCAGGAAACACCATATATTTT.

This clonotype was seen repeatedly, ten times or more. This chain connects TRBV7-2 to TRBJ1-2; no clear D gene. This CDR3 has 12 amino acids. V was pared by 2 bases and J by 8 bases, with 9 bases between. Germline lookup yields CDR1 SGHTA and CDR2 FQGNSA. The CDR3 region has the DNA TGTGCCAGCAGCTTATGGGTAGAGGGCTACACCTTC. It encodes CASSLWVEGYTF. The full variable domain, in which reference TRBV7-2 and TRBJ1-2 provide the parts outside the CDR3, is GAGVSQSPSNKVTEKGKDVELRCDPISGHTALYWYRQSLGQGLEFLIYFQGNSAPDKSGLPSDRFSAERTGGSVSTLTIQRTQQEDSAVYLCASSLWVEGYTFGSGTRLTVV.

This clonotype was counted at least ten times. V usage is TRBV9 and J usage is TRBJ2-6; the D is unclear. This CDR3 spans 16 amino acids. V was clipped by 4 bases and J by 0 bases, with 11 bases between them. The germline V gene has CDR1 SGDLS and CDR2 YYNGEE. CDR3 DNA sequence: TGTGCCAGCAGCAGAACTACGGGCTCTGGGGCCAACGTCCTGACTTTC. Residues: CASSRTTGSGANVLTF.

This clonotype was detected ten times or more. This chain links TRBV12-3 or TRBV12-4 with TRBJ2-3; maybe TRBD1 (6 bases). Trimming took off 4 bases at V and 6 bases at J, with 17 bases between the two ends. CDR3 size: 15 residues. DNA for the CDR3: TGTGCCAGCAGTTCGCCTGGGGGCCTAGGGGATACGCAGTATTTT. Translation: CASSSPGGLGDTQYF.

This clonotype appeared many times. J is TRBJ2-7 and V is TRBV5-1; D may correspond to TRBD1 or TRBD2 (5 bases each). CDR3 length equals 14 residues. Germline assignment: CDR1 SGHRS and CDR2 YFSETQ. Trimming left V 3 bases short and J 6 bases short, with 16 bases between. CDR3 nucleotides: TGCGCCAGCAGCTCCCCGGGACCAGCGGCCGAGCAGTACTTC. Its protein product is CASSSPGPAAEQYF. Together with reference TRBV5-1 and TRBJ2-7, the CDR3 gives the full variable domain: KAGVTQTPRYLIKTRGQQVTLSCSPISGHRSVSWYQQTPGQGLQFLFEYFSETQRNKGNFPGRFSGRQFSNSRSEMNVSTLELGDSALYLCASSSPGPAAEQYFGPGTRLTVT.

This clonotype appeared many times. The V gene is TRBV12-3 or TRBV12-4, the J gene TRBJ2-7; 10 bases are shared with TRBD1. The CDR3 covers 16 residues. With V trimmed by 0 bases and J by 1 base, 3 bases remained unmatched. The CDR3 protein is CASSLAPGQGSYEQYF. The CDR3 DNA sequence: TGTGCCAGCAGTTTAGCACCGGGACAGGGGTCCTACGAGCAGTACTTC.

The table lists this clonotype with many counts. This sequence joins TRBV5-1 and TRBJ2-5; D is perhaps TRBD1 (6 bases). The germline V gene encodes CDR1 SGHRS and CDR2 YFSETQ. The CDR3 runs 13 residues. V was cut by 4 bases and J by 4 bases, with 11 bases left in between. The CDR3 region is CASSPDRRETQYF. CDR3 sequence (DNA): TGCGCCAGCAGCCCAGACAGGAGAGAGACCCAGTACTTC.

The rearrangement links TRBV7-3 to TRBJ2-6, with D perhaps given as TRBD1 or TRBD2 (5 bases each). CDR3 length: 18 residues. V shed 1 base and J shed 0 bases, with 13 bases lying between them. The V gene's germline CDR1 is SGHTA and CDR2 FQGTGA. The CDR3 region is CASSLIGASPSGANVLTF. The CDR3 DNA reads as TGTGCCAGCAGCTTAATCGGGGCTTCCCCCTCTGGGGCCAACGTCCTGACTTTC. Supplemented by reference TRBV7-3 and TRBJ2-6, the full variable domain reads GAGVSQTPSNKVTEKGKYVELRCDPISGHTALYWYRQSLGQGPEFLIYFQGTGAADDSGLPNDRFFAVRPEGSVSTLKIQRTERGDSAVYLCASSLIGASPSGANVLTFGAGSRLTVL.

This clonotype was recorded at least ten times. The rearrangement uses TRBV20-1 and TRBJ1-5; D is undetermined. The V gene lost 1 base and the J gene lost 9 bases, with 19 bases spanning the gap. The germline V gene has CDR1 DFQATT and CDR2 SNEGSKA (reference sequence). The length of the CDR3 is 15 residues. Here the CDR3 DNA reads TGCAGTGCTAGAGGGTTATTGACAATTGGTGCGCCCCAGCATTTT. Translation: CSARGLLTIGAPQHF.

The sample holds many counts of this clonotype. This chain joins TRBV11-2 and TRBJ2-1; D is tentatively TRBD1 or TRBD2 (5 bases each). CDR1 and CDR2 (germline): SGHAT, FQNNGV. The CDR3 extends over 18 amino acids. Between the trimmed V and J ends, which lost 6 bases and 4 bases, there was a span of 25 bases. CDR3 loop: CASSHTRHLGRTYNEQFF. In DNA, the CDR3 is TGTGCCAGCAGTCATACCAGGCACTTGGGACGGACGTACAATGAGCAGTTCTTC.

In this sample, this clonotype turned up many times. The rearrangement joins TRBV5-1 to TRBJ2-5, with TRBD1 identical over 9 bases. The V segment lost 4 bases and the J segment 5 bases; nucleotides outside the gene matches: 9. The germline V gene has CDR1 SGHRS and CDR2 YFSETQ. The CDR3 is 15 amino acids. Written as DNA, the CDR3 is TGCGCCAGCAGCCCCGCACTGGACAGGGGTGAGACCCAGTACTTC. It translates to CASSPALDRGETQYF. Looking up the rest from reference TRBV5-1 and TRBJ2-5 gives the full variable domain: KAGVTQTPRYLIKTRGQQVTLSCSPISGHRSVSWYQQTPGQGLQFLFEYFSETQRNKGNFPGRFSGRQFSNSRSEMNVSTLELGDSALYLCASSPALDRGETQYFGPGTRLLVL.

This clonotype was counted at least ten times. V usage is TRBV20-1 and J usage is TRBJ2-1; TRBD1 is a possible D gene (5 bases). CDR3 size: 11 residues. Germline V gene data show CDR1 as DFQATT and CDR2 as SNEGSKA (reference sequence). Trimming took off 8 bases at V and 7 bases at J, with 12 bases between the two ends. This CDR3 is CSMKGENEQFF. The CDR3 DNA is TGCAGTATGAAAGGGGAAAATGAGCAGTTCTTC.

This clonotype was found many times. The chain employs TRBV6-5 and TRBJ1-1, with D maybe TRBD1 (5 bases). Germline V gives CDR1 MNHEY, CDR2 SVGAGI. The CDR3 is made up of 14 amino acids. V gave up 4 bases and J gave up 4 bases, with 13 bases separating them. The DNA of the CDR3 is TGTGCCAGCAGTTCTCCAGGGAGAAGCACTGAAGCTTTCTTT. Translated: CASSSPGRSTEAFF.

This clonotype came up many times. V and J are TRBV5-1 and TRBJ2-1; 8 bases are shared with TRBD1. Germline V gene lookup returns CDR1 SGHRS and CDR2 YFSETQ. The length of the CDR3 is 16 residues. Losses at the gene ends were 0 bases for V and 2 bases for J; bases not matched to a gene: 4. Here the CDR3 reads CASSLAGQETYNEQFF. The CDR3 DNA reads TGCGCCAGCAGCTTGGCGGGACAGGAAACCTACAATGAGCAGTTCTTC.